A single sample gave rise to the 9 T cell receptor beta chains below, sequenced in a study of T-cell reconstitution after alpha-beta-depleted transplantation in children. Preparing the TCRbeta library involved the use of unique molecular identifiers. TCRdb used MiXCR to reprocess the PCR reads, holding one entry per CDR3 protein. The sample lists hundreds of thousands of distinct CDR3 sequences, roughly 14% occurring once. Sequences were derived from PBMCs, sampled before TCRalphabeta/CD19-depleted stem cell transplant. The receptor source for this set is a girl aged 2 to 10 with congenital amegakaryocytic thrombocytopenia, due to receive a stem cell transplant.

The rearrangement links TRBV10-3 to TRBJ2-2; tentatively, D is TRBD1 (5 bases). This CDR3 contains 14 residues. The germline V gene encodes CDR1 ENHRY and CDR2 SYGVKD. V was clipped by 4 bases and J by 5 bases, with 11 bases between them. The CDR3 spells CAISGPQDTGELFF. Written as DNA, the CDR3 is TGTGCCATCAGTGGACCACAGGATACCGGGGAGCTGTTTTTT.

This clonotype turned up a few times. One junction end disagrees with the germline gene, perhaps due to a read error. The chain combines TRBV6-1 with TRBJ2-5; 9 nucleotides align to TRBD2. Per germline, CDR1 MNHNS and CDR2 SASEGT. The CDR3 contains 15 residues. CDR3 bases: TGTGCCAGCAGAGAAGGACTAGCGCCCCAAGAGACCCAGTACTTC. This codes for CASREGLAPQETQYF.

As to this clonotype: A much larger clone differs from this one at a single base, so this may be a read error. The CDR3 here is CASSQTTVTDTQYF. The DNA of the CDR3 is TGTGCCAGCAGCCAGACAACAGTCACAGATACGCAGTATTTT. This chain joins TRBV5-5 and TRBJ2-3; no clear D gene. This CDR3 region has 14 residues. Trimming took off 4 bases at V and 2 bases at J, with 11 bases between the two ends. The germline V gene encodes CDR1 SGHKS and CDR2 YYEKEE (reference sequence). The full variable domain, rest sourced from reference TRBV5-5 and TRBJ2-3, is DAGVTQSPTHLIKTRGQQVTLRCSPISGHKSVSWYQQVLGQGPQFIFQYYEKEERGRGNFPDRFSARQFPNYSSELNVNALLLGDSALYLCASSQTTVTDTQYFGPGTRLTVL.

This clonotype was recorded a few times. V is TRBV20-1 and J is TRBJ1-2, with D possibly matching TRBD1 (6 bases). The V gene lost 0 bases and the J gene lost 8 bases, with 16 bases spanning the gap. The CDR3 totals 14 residues. Germline lookup yields CDR1 DFQATT and CDR2 SNEGSKA (reference sequence). The CDR3 region is CSAREQGRGAGYTF. In DNA, the CDR3 is TGCAGTGCTAGAGAGCAGGGAAGGGGGGCGGGCTACACCTTC.

This clonotype appeared many times. The chain joins TRBV29-1 to TRBJ1-2, with D perhaps TRBD1 (5 bases). CDR1 and CDR2 from the germline V gene are SQVTM and ANQGSEA. The V gene lost 4 bases and the J gene lost 4 bases, with 13 bases spanning the gap. The CDR3 totals 13 residues. CDR3 protein: CSVVAKRGYGYTF. Written as DNA, the CDR3 is TGCAGCGTTGTGGCCAAAAGGGGCTATGGCTACACCTTC.

This clonotype was observed a handful of times. The chain recombines TRBV12-5 with TRBJ2-1; 10 nucleotides align to TRBD2. The V and J ends lost 0 bases and 5 bases, in that order; junction bases with no gene match: 7. CDR1 and CDR2 from the germline V gene are LGHNT and FRNRAP. The CDR3 length is 17 residues. CDR3 loop: CASGLVLGTSEDNEQFF. The CDR3 DNA reads TGTGCTAGTGGTTTGGTATTGGGGACTAGCGAAGACAATGAGCAGTTCTTC.

Many counts were recorded for this clonotype. This rearrangement joins TRBV20-1 to TRBJ2-6, with D maybe TRBD1 (5 bases). Per germline, CDR1 DFQATT and CDR2 SNEGSKA (reference sequence). V dropped 2 bases and J dropped 2 bases, with 10 bases sitting between them. The CDR3 loop spans 15 amino acids. CDR3 sequence: CSARPPGPGANVLTF. The CDR3, as DNA: TGCAGTGCTAGACCCCCAGGGCCTGGGGCCAACGTCCTGACTTTC.

This clonotype occurred a few times. V usage is TRBV29-1 and J usage is TRBJ2-7; tentatively, D is TRBD1 (5 bases). Germline V lookup: CDR1 SQVTM, CDR2 ANQGSEA. V lost 5 bases and J 2 bases, leaving 19 bases between the germline ends. The CDR3 spans 15 residues. The CDR3 loop is CSVFIPGRVTYEQYF. In DNA, the CDR3 is TGCAGCGTTTTCATCCCGGGCAGGGTAACCTACGAGCAGTACTTC.

This clonotype appeared a few times. CDR3 bases: TGTGCCAGCAGCAGGGGGACTATTTCCCGCACAGATACGCAGTATTTT. The encoded protein is CASSRGTISRTDTQYF. The V gene is TRBV6-1, the J gene TRBJ2-3; D may correspond to TRBD1 or TRBD2 (7 bases each). V was pared by 6 bases and J by 1 base, with 17 bases between. The CDR3 sequence is 16 residues long. Germline V gene lookup returns CDR1 MNHNS and CDR2 SASEGT.